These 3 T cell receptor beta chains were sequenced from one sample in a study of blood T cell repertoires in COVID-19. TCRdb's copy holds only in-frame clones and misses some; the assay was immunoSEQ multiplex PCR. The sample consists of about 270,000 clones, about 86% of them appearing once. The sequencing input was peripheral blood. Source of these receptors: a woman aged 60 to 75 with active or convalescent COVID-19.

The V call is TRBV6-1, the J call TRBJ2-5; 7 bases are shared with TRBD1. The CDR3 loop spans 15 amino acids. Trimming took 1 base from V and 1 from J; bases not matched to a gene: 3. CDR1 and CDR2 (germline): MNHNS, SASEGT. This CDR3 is CASSEGSGGQETQYF. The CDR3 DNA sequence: TGTGCCAGCAGTGAAGGGTCAGGGGGCCAAGAGACCCAGTACTTC.

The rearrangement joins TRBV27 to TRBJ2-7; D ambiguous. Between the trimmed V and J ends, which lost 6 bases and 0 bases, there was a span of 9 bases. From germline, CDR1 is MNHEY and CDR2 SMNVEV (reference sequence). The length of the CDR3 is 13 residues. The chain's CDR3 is CASSQLSSYEQYF. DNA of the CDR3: TGTGCCAGCAGCCAACTGAGCTCCTACGAGCAGTACTTC.

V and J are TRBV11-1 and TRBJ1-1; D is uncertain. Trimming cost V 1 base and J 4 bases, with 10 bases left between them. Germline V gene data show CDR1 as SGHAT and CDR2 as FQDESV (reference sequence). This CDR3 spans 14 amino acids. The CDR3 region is CASSLGLTATEAFF. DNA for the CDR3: TGTGCCAGCAGCTTAGGGCTCACAGCCACTGAAGCTTTCTTT.